The 32 T cell receptor beta chains below were found in one sample sequenced in a study of shared clonotypes between healthy human individuals. TCRdb's copy holds only in-frame clones and misses some; the assay was immunoSEQ multiplex PCR. Among under 550,000 clones, around 96% were seen once, and the ten largest hold approximately 0.062%. The sample consisted of naive CD4+ T cells sorted from blood. Subset given: CD45RA+ positively selected. The receptors come from a woman younger than 45 in good health.

The chain recombines TRBV6-6 with TRBJ2-4; D call uncertain. V lost 2 bases to trimming and J lost 6 bases, with 14 bases between them. CDR1 and CDR2 from the germline V gene are MNHNY and SVGAGI (reference sequence). This CDR3 comprises 15 residues. The CDR3 loop is CASSYRGPLGNIQYF. The CDR3 DNA reads TGTGCCAGCAGTTACAGAGGACCCCTGGGAAACATTCAGTACTTC.

The DNA for the CDR3 is TGTGCCAGCAGTAAAAGGGGACAGGGCCGAGAGACCCAGTACTTC. The encoded protein is CASSKRGQGRETQYF. V usage is TRBV6-1 and J usage is TRBJ2-5; 9 positions match TRBD1. This CDR3 is 15 amino acids long. The V and J ends lost 5 bases and 4 bases, in that order; junction bases with no gene match: 8. Germline V gene data show CDR1 as MNHNS and CDR2 as SASEGT.

V and J are TRBV15 and TRBJ1-4; D is ambiguous. V gave up 0 bases and J gave up 0 bases, with 5 bases separating them. The CDR3 contains 15 residues. Germline V gene data show CDR1 as LNHNV and CDR2 as YYDKDF (reference sequence). This CDR3 reads CATSRDEATNEKLFF. Written as DNA, the CDR3 is TGTGCCACCAGCAGAGATGAGGCAACTAATGAAAAACTGTTTTTT.

The chain carries TRBV28 and TRBJ2-3; the D is unclear. CDR1 and CDR2 (germline): MDHEN, SYDVKM. The V end lost 3 bases, the J end lost 4 bases, and 14 bases lay between the germline ends. The CDR3 is 15 residues long. CDR3 nucleotides: TGTGCCAGCAGTTTTTCCCTCGAGACTGCAGATACGCAGTATTTT. Its translation is CASSFSLETADTQYF.

The J gene is TRBJ2-1, the V gene TRBV28, with D tentatively TRBD1 (6 bases). Germline-derived CDR1 and CDR2 are MDHEN and SYDVKM. V was trimmed by 7 bases and J by 0 bases, leaving 10 bases between them. The CDR3 runs to 14 residues. In nucleotides, the CDR3 is TGTGCCAGCAATACAGGGTTCTCCTACAATGAGCAGTTCTTC. Translation gives CASNTGFSYNEQFF.

V is TRBV5-4 and J is TRBJ2-1; TRBD2 matches 14 bases. The germline gives CDR1 SGHNT, CDR2 YYREEE (reference sequence). The CDR3 extends over 18 amino acids. The V gene end was trimmed by 3 bases and the J gene end by 0 bases; junction bases not matched to a gene: 5. As DNA, the CDR3 is TGTGCCAGCAGCTCGGGGACTAGCGGGAGTATCTCCTACAATGAGCAGTTCTTC. This encodes CASSSGTSGSISYNEQFF.

The chain combines TRBV5-8 with TRBJ2-7; a possible D gene is TRBD1 (5 bases). Germline CDR1 reads SGHTS; CDR2 reads YDEGEE. CDR3 length: 12 amino acids. The V gene lost 4 bases and the J gene lost 2 bases, with 7 bases spanning the gap. The CDR3 spells CASSPDTYEQYF. CDR3 nucleotide sequence: TGTGCCAGCAGCCCGGACACCTACGAGCAGTACTTC.

The rearrangement joins TRBV10-3 to TRBJ2-1; 16 nucleotides agree with TRBD2. The CDR3 has 21 residues. Unmatched junction bases numbered 8, after V lost 0 bases and J lost 0 bases. Germline V gene data show CDR1 as ENHRY and CDR2 as SYGVKD. CDR3 sequence: CAISESSGLAGGRDSYNEQFF. CDR3 DNA: TGTGCCATCAGTGAGTCCTCGGGACTAGCGGGAGGGAGGGACTCCTACAATGAGCAGTTCTTC.

The chain links TRBV4-1 to TRBJ2-1; D tentatively fits TRBD1 or TRBD2 (5 bases each). The CDR3 is 15 amino acids. From germline, CDR1 is MGHRA and CDR2 YSYEKL. V lost 0 bases and J 9 bases, leaving 15 bases between the germline ends. This chain's CDR3 is CASSQDPGRGVEQFF. The CDR3 nucleotides are TGCGCCAGCAGCCAAGATCCTGGAAGGGGAGTTGAGCAGTTCTTC.

The J gene is TRBJ2-1, the V gene TRBV2; possible D gene TRBD2, 6 bases. CDR3 size: 14 residues. Germline V gives CDR1 SNHLY, CDR2 FYNNEI. V was pared by 6 bases and J by 6 bases, with 15 bases between. CDR3 sequence: CASRSGLSGNEQFF. Here the CDR3 DNA reads TGTGCCAGCAGAAGTGGACTAAGTGGCAATGAGCAGTTCTTC.

The chain joins TRBV28 to TRBJ2-5; TRBD1 agrees at 7 bases. The J call may be in error: the DNA end matches TRBJ2-7 better. There are 13 residues in the CDR3. Germline lookup yields CDR1 MDHEN and CDR2 SYDVKM. The CDR3 reads CATQPGQTYEQYF. The CDR3 DNA reads as TGTGCCACCCAGCCGGGACAGACCTACGAGCAGTACTTC.

The chain joins TRBV25-1 to TRBJ2-3; TRBD2 agrees at 9 bases. Germline values: CDR1 MGHDK, CDR2 SYGVNS. V gave up 3 bases and J gave up 0 bases; unmatched junction bases: 4. CDR3 length: 16 residues. CDR3 loop: CASSDGLAPSTDTQYF. DNA of the CDR3: TGTGCCAGCAGTGATGGACTAGCGCCGAGCACAGATACGCAGTATTTT.

This clone was observed a single time. The rearrangement joins TRBV19 to TRBJ2-7; 10 bases are shared with TRBD2. V shed 5 bases, J shed 2 bases, and the junction held 6 bases outside the gene matches. Germline CDR1 LNHDA, CDR2 SQIVND (reference sequence). The CDR3 has 15 amino acids. CDR3 bases: TGTGCCAGTAGTCCAGGACTAGCGGAGACCTACGAGCAGTACTTC. Translated: CASSPGLAETYEQYF.

The chain couples TRBV28 to TRBJ2-1, with 7 bases that match TRBD2. The junction had 11 bases not matched to a gene; V was cut back by 4 bases and J by 5 bases. The CDR3 is 16 amino acids. CDR1 MDHEN and CDR2 SYDVKM come from the germline V gene. The DNA of the CDR3 is TGTGCCAGCAGTTGGGGTAGACTAGCTCCCAACAATGAGCAGTTCTTC. Its translation: CASSWGRLAPNNEQFF.

The chain recombines TRBV4-1 with TRBJ2-1; 16 positions match TRBD2. Looked up from germline, CDR1 is MGHRA and CDR2 is YSYEKL. CDR3 length: 17 residues. J lost 9 bases, V lost 1 base, and 6 bases had no gene match. CDR3 amino acids: CASSQAVGTSGRGEQFF. DNA for the CDR3: TGCGCCAGCAGCCAAGCGGTTGGGACTAGCGGGAGGGGTGAGCAGTTCTTC.

In this sample, this clone turned up a few times. The CDR3 bases are TGTGCCAGCTCACAGGGGGTTGAAGGCTACACCTTC. Residues: CASSQGVEGYTF. The chain couples TRBV18 to TRBJ1-2; D possibly corresponds to TRBD1 (6 bases). Trimming removed 4 bases at V and 8 bases at J, with 11 bases between. CDR3 length: 12 residues. The germline CDR1 and CDR2 sequences are KGHSH and LQKENI.

The table lists this clone with a count of one. V gene TRBV5-1 combines with J gene TRBJ2-5; the D is unclear. The CDR3 runs 15 residues. The V end was cut by 0 bases, the J end by 2 bases, with 11 bases between. CDR1 and CDR2 (germline): SGHRS, YFSETQ. The CDR3 DNA sequence: TGCGCCAGCAGCTTGGGGTCCGTATATCAAGAGACCCAGTACTTC. Translation: CASSLGSVYQETQYF.

The chain joins TRBV6-4 to TRBJ2-1; a weak D match, TRBD1 (6 bases). Germline CDR1 MRHNA, CDR2 SNTAGT. CDR3 length: 13 residues. Trimming removed 6 bases from V and 6 bases from J, with 12 bases in between. The DNA for the CDR3 is TGTGCCAGCAGGGAACAGGGTCGCAATGAGCAGTTCTTC. Amino acid sequence: CASREQGRNEQFF.

This chain joins TRBV6-1 and TRBJ1-5; 8 positions agree with TRBD1. Per germline, CDR1 MNHNS and CDR2 SASEGT. The trim removed 5 bases at V and 2 bases at J, leaving 5 bases unmatched. CDR3 size: 15 residues. As DNA, the CDR3 is TGTGCCAGCAGTATCCAGACAGGGGGCAATCAGCCCCAGCATTTT. It specifies CASSIQTGGNQPQHF.

The chain joins TRBV28 to TRBJ2-5, with D uncertain. There are 15 residues in the CDR3. V was shortened by 5 bases and J by 3 bases, with 16 bases between the two germline ends. Germline CDR1 MDHEN, CDR2 SYDVKM. The CDR3 DNA reads TGTGCCAGCAGTCTACCCGGACCGGGCGAAGAGACCCAGTACTTC. It translates to CASSLPGPGEETQYF.

The rearrangement joins TRBV28 to TRBJ2-6; no reliable D call. The CDR3 has 13 residues. Trimming stripped 8 bases from V and 1 base from J, with 6 bases between. The germline gives CDR1 MDHEN, CDR2 SYDVKM. This CDR3 is CASGVSGANVLTF. CDR3 DNA sequence: TGTGCCAGCGGGGTTTCTGGGGCCAACGTCCTGACTTTC.

The CDR3 DNA reads TGTGCCAGCAGTTCGGGACAGGGGGCGCTAAGAGTCGGGGAGCTGTTTTTT. This codes for CASSSGQGALRVGELFF. The chain recombines TRBV27 with TRBJ2-2; 12 nucleotides align to TRBD1. Germline V gene data show CDR1 as MNHEY and CDR2 as SMNVEV (reference sequence). The CDR3 totals 17 residues. The V gene end was trimmed by 4 bases and the J gene end by 7 bases; junction bases not matched to a gene: 10.

The V and J genes are TRBV29-1 and TRBJ2-3; 9 positions agree with TRBD2. This CDR3 region has 15 residues. The junction had 7 bases not matched to a gene; V was cut back by 5 bases and J by 1 base. Per germline, CDR1 SQVTM and CDR2 ANQGSEA. The CDR3 region has the DNA TGCAGCGTTAAGTTTTTAGCGGGAGGCACAGATACGCAGTATTTT. Protein sequence: CSVKFLAGGTDTQYF.

The chain recombines TRBV5-4 with TRBJ2-7, with D perhaps TRBD2 (9 bases). The CDR3 extends over 16 amino acids. Germline V CDR1 and CDR2: SGHNT, YYREEE (reference sequence). Trimming took 2 bases from V and 4 from J, leaving 19 bases between them. CDR3 amino acids: CASSLLGGRDRYEQYF. CDR3 coding DNA: TGTGCCAGCAGCTTACTCGGCGGGAGGGACAGGTACGAGCAGTACTTC. Full variable domain (remainder filled in from reference TRBV5-4 and TRBJ2-7): ETGVTQSPTHLIKTRGQQVTLRCSSQSGHNTVSWYQQALGQGPQFIFQYYREEENGRGNFPPRFSGLQFPNYSSELNVNALELDDSALYLCASSLLGGRDRYEQYFGPGTRLTVT.

V usage is TRBV2 and J usage is TRBJ2-2; D unclear. V shed 2 bases and J shed 2 bases, with 6 bases lying between them. This CDR3 region has 14 residues. Germline V gene sequence: CDR1 SNHLY, CDR2 FYNNEI. CDR3 sequence reads: CASSELGNTGELFF. CDR3 DNA: TGTGCCAGCAGTGAACTGGGTAACACCGGGGAGCTGTTTTTT.

This chain connects TRBV6-1 to TRBJ1-1; D possibly corresponds to TRBD1 (5 bases). The CDR3 loop spans 15 amino acids. Trimming shortened V by 0 bases and J by 6 bases, and 14 bases separated the two germline ends. Germline CDR1 reads MNHNS; CDR2 reads SASEGT. The CDR3 is CASSEATAAGPEAFF. In nucleotides, the CDR3 is TGTGCCAGCAGTGAAGCCACTGCAGCGGGACCTGAAGCTTTCTTT.

The V and J genes are TRBV5-1 and TRBJ2-2, with a tentative D call TRBD1 (6 bases). The length of the CDR3 is 16 residues. V lost 3 bases, J lost 0 bases, and 12 bases lay in between. Germline values: CDR1 SGHRS, CDR2 YFSETQ. The CDR3 here is CASSSWGRANTGELFF. The CDR3 coding sequence is TGCGCCAGCAGCTCTTGGGGGCGAGCGAACACCGGGGAGCTGTTTTTT.

This rearrangement joins TRBV7-9 to TRBJ1-4; D not certain. Germline-derived CDR1 and CDR2 are SEHNR and FQNEAQ (reference sequence). Trimming shortened V by 3 bases and J by 4 bases, and 6 bases separated the two germline ends. CDR3 length: 13 amino acids. CDR3 DNA sequence: TGTGCCAGCAGCTTCGACATTAATGAAAAACTGTTTTTT. Protein: CASSFDINEKLFF.

The genes are TRBV2 and TRBJ2-5; 8 positions agree with TRBD1. CDR1 is SNHLY and CDR2 is FYNNEI in the germline V gene. The CDR3 is 13 amino acids. With V trimmed by 6 bases and J by 5 bases, 5 bases remained unmatched. The CDR3 region has the DNA TGTGCCAGCAGCGGACAGGGCATGGAGACCCAGTACTTC. Its protein is CASSGQGMETQYF.

The chain employs TRBV9 and TRBJ1-1; maybe TRBD1 (5 bases). The CDR3 sequence is 16 residues long. Trimming took 4 bases from V and 3 from J, leaving 19 bases between them. Germline V CDR1 and CDR2: SGDLS, YYNGEE. As DNA, the CDR3 is TGTGCCAGCAGCTCCCATGGACGGGGGACCGACACTGAAGCTTTCTTT. This codes for CASSSHGRGTDTEAFF.

The chain carries TRBV5-1 and TRBJ2-1; weak D call: TRBD1 (5 bases). Germline-derived CDR1 and CDR2 are SGHRS and YFSETQ. V was cut by 4 bases and J by 6 bases, with 17 bases left in between. The CDR3 runs to 15 residues. The DNA of the CDR3 is TGCGCCAGCAGCCAAGACAGTTCGATAATCAATGAGCAGTTCTTC. Protein product: CASSQDSSIINEQFF. The variable domain in full, with the rest retrieved from reference TRBV5-1 and TRBJ2-1, is KAGVTQTPRYLIKTRGQQVTLSCSPISGHRSVSWYQQTPGQGLQFLFEYFSETQRNKGNFPGRFSGRQFSNSRSEMNVSTLELGDSALYLCASSQDSSIINEQFFGPGTRLTVL.

The chain joins TRBV5-1 to TRBJ1-1, with D perhaps matching TRBD1 (5 bases). The CDR3 has 15 amino acids. Trimming pared 4 bases from V and 1 base from J, leaving 14 bases between. Germline V gene sequence: CDR1 SGHRS, CDR2 YFSETQ. The CDR3 protein is CASSTAGLSNTEAFF. The CDR3 DNA reads TGCGCCAGCAGCACTGCGGGACTTTCGAACACTGAAGCTTTCTTT.